This T cell receptor (beta chain) was captured in a study of response to subunit inactivated influenza vaccine (dated by TCRdb to 2016 to 2018). Some background on the complete study: The study used deep quantitative T cell receptor repertoire profiling to track responses to a trivalent subunit inactivated influenza vaccine. What the research found in general, with its limitations: The authors suggested that each seasonal influenza vaccination may recruit only a limited number of new T cells.

The method behind the library was RT-PCR. The run used an Illumina HiSeq 2500. In TCRdb, the public reads were trimmed at Q25 with fastp and aligned with MiXCR, with productive beta chains retained. Merged by CDR3 protein, the rows form single entries marked with the most common genes and DNA. The sample yields about 500,000 distinct CDR3 sequences; approximately 15% were counted once. 2.5% to 3.5% of the sample is taken by the ten largest. This clonotype was seen a few times. Its antigen is currently not known. Per-nucleotide qualities are absent, and no much larger clonotype sits a single base away. From cysteine to phenylalanine, the CDR3 is 13 amino acids long. The retained sequence is limited to the CDR3, 39 bases, with the frame set at the first base. V gives up 3 bases and J gives up 5 bases, and the segment between their germline ends measures 10 bases. The germline V gene provides CDR1 SGHAT and CDR2 FQNNGV.

The sequencing here drew on CD4+ T cells sorted from PBMCs, taken roughly 24 months after vaccination. The rearrangement joined TRBV11-2 to TRBJ2-5; the D segment could be TRBD2, given 5 matching bases. This receptor was taken from a man between 50 and 75 years old who received an inactivated influenza vaccine. Donor details come from another sample of the same person, matched by shared clones. The nucleotides are TGTGCCAGCAGCTTTAGTGAGCGGGAGACCCAGTACTTC. Translated, this gives CASSFSERETQYF.